The 10 T cell receptor beta chains below all came from one sample that was sequenced in a study of blood T cell repertoires in COVID-19. Sequencing used immunoSEQ multiplex PCR; TCRdb keeps in-frame clones, though not all of them. The data show 30,000 or so clones, approximately 83% seen once. The sample was peripheral blood. The source of these receptors is a man aged 50 to 59 with acute or convalescent COVID-19.

V usage is TRBV24-1 and J usage is TRBJ2-7; tentatively, D is TRBD1 (6 bases). In germline, CDR1 is KGHDR, CDR2 SFDVKD. Trimming removed 5 bases at V and 1 base at J, with 14 bases between. The length of the CDR3 is 15 residues. For the CDR3, the DNA is TGTGCCACCAGTGCTTCCGGGACATCTTCCTACGAGCAGTACTTC. Amino acids: CATSASGTSSYEQYF.

The CDR3 spells CATSRDPAGAPNQPQHF. CDR3 sequence (DNA): TGTGCCACCAGCAGAGATCCGGCAGGGGCCCCCAATCAGCCCCAGCATTTT. V usage is TRBV15 and J usage is TRBJ1-5; D is perhaps TRBD1 (6 bases). This CDR3 has 17 amino acids. Germline CDR1 is LNHNV and CDR2 is YYDKDF (reference sequence). Trimming stripped 0 bases from V and 3 bases from J, with 15 bases between.

The chain links TRBV10-3 to TRBJ1-5; 9 bases match TRBD1. This CDR3 has 15 amino acids. Trimming at V came to 4 bases and at J to 6 bases, leaving 7 bases not matched to a gene. The V gene's germline CDR1 is ENHRY and CDR2 SYGVKD. Here the CDR3 DNA reads TGTGCCATCAGTGCCACAGGGGGCGCAGGTCAGCCCCAGCATTTT. This encodes CAISATGGAGQPQHF.

This clone appeared a single time. The V gene is TRBV3-1 (or the pseudogene TRBV3-2), the J gene TRBJ2-5, with 10 bases matching TRBD2. V trimming: 1 base; J trimming: 2 bases; junction bases outside the gene matches: 10. Germline CDR1 LGHDT, CDR2 YNNKEL (reference sequence). This CDR3 is 18 amino acids long. The CDR3 nucleotides are TGTGCCAGCAGCCAAGTTGGGGCTAGCGGGGGATTTCAAGAGACCCAGTACTTC. This sequence encodes CASSQVGASGGFQETQYF.

The chain is built from TRBV2 and TRBJ2-2, with D tentatively TRBD2 (6 bases). This CDR3 region has 15 residues. Trimming took 3 bases from V and 4 from J, leaving 12 bases between them. Germline CDR1 SNHLY, CDR2 FYNNEI. CDR3 region: CASSEGRGGTGELFF. CDR3 DNA: TGTGCCAGCAGTGAGGGGCGGGGTGGCACCGGGGAGCTGTTTTTT.

The V gene is TRBV15, the J gene TRBJ2-3; tentatively, D is TRBD1 (5 bases). CDR3 length equals 14 residues. V lost 8 bases to trimming and J lost 0 bases, with 12 bases between them. Germline lookup yields CDR1 LNHNV and CDR2 YYDKDF (reference sequence). CDR3 in amino acids: CATVRAGSTDTQYF. The CDR3 DNA reads TGTGCCACCGTTCGGGCAGGGAGCACAGATACGCAGTATTTT.

The rearrangement joins TRBV7-2 to TRBJ1-3; perhaps TRBD1 as D (6 bases). From germline, CDR1 is SGHTA and CDR2 FQGNSA. Trimming pared 5 bases from V and 0 bases from J, leaving 14 bases between. The CDR3 contains 16 residues. CDR3 sequence: CASSPGTPNSGNTIYF. The CDR3 region has the DNA TGTGCCAGCAGCCCAGGGACACCTAACTCTGGAAACACCATATATTTT.

The CDR3 loop is CASSVDSRGLYEQYF. CDR3 nucleotide sequence: TGTGCCAGCAGCGTAGATTCCAGGGGGCTCTACGAGCAGTACTTC. V usage is TRBV9 and J usage is TRBJ2-7, with TRBD1 matching over 8 bases. The J segment lost 3 bases and the V segment lost 0 bases, leaving 5 bases of the junction unmatched. Germline values: CDR1 SGDLS, CDR2 YYNGEE. The CDR3 spans 15 residues.

The chain employs TRBV19 and TRBJ1-1; D is possibly TRBD1 (5 bases). This CDR3 comprises 13 residues. Per germline, CDR1 LNHDA and CDR2 SQIVND (reference sequence). V gave up 5 bases and J gave up 4 bases, with 11 bases separating them. CDR3 nucleotide sequence: TGTGCCAGTAGTTCGGGGGAGAGCACTGAAGCTTTCTTT. Protein sequence: CASSSGESTEAFF. The full variable domain, in which reference TRBV19 and TRBJ1-1 provide the parts outside the CDR3, is DGGITQSPKYLFRKEGQNVTLSCEQNLNHDAMYWYRQDPGQGLRLIYYSQIVNDFQKGDIAEGYSVSREKKESFPLTVTSAQKNPTAFYLCASSSGESTEAFFGQGTRLTVV.

This sequence joins TRBV27 and TRBJ2-1; possibly TRBD2 for D (5 bases). Per germline, CDR1 MNHEY and CDR2 SMNVEV (reference sequence). With 10 bases removed from V and 4 bases from J, the gap between germline ends came to 14 bases. The CDR3 contains 13 residues. The CDR3 nucleotides read TGTGCCACCTGGGGAGCGGCGTACAATGAGCAGTTCTTC. Translating gives CATWGAAYNEQFF.